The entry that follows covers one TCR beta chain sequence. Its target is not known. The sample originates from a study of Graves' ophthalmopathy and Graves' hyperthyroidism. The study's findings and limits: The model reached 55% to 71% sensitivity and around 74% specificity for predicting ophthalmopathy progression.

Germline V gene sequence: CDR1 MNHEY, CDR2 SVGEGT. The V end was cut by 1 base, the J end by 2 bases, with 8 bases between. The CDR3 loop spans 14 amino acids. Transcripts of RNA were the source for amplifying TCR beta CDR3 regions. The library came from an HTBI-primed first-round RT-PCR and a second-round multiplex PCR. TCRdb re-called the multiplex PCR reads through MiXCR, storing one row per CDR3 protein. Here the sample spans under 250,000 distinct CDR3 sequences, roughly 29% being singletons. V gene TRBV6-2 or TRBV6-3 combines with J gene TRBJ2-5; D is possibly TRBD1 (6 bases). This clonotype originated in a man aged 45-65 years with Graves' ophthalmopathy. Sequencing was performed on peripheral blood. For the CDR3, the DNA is TGTGCCAGCAGTTACTACAGGGTTCAAGAGACCCAGTACTTC. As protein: CASSYYRVQETQYF.